What follows are 3 T cell receptor beta chains derived from one specimen sequenced in a study of OX40 agonist ivuxolimab in advanced cancers. Sequencing used immunoSEQ multiplex PCR; TCRdb keeps in-frame clones, though not all of them. The table includes some 80,000 clones, 87% detected once. Here the sequenced sample was CD4+ or CD8+ T cells sorted from blood, taken in a trial of the OX40 agonist ivuxolimab. The receptors were gathered from an adult with an advanced solid tumor such as melanoma, head and neck, liver or kidney cancer.

The V gene is TRBV7-3, the J gene TRBJ2-7; D possibly corresponds to TRBD2 (6 bases). The CDR3 runs to 15 residues. V was cut by 5 bases and J by 0 bases, with 14 bases left in between. Germline V CDR1 and CDR2: SGHTA, FQGTGA. CDR3 residues: CASSPGDPGSYEQYF. DNA for the CDR3: TGTGCCAGCAGCCCGGGGGACCCAGGCTCCTACGAGCAGTACTTC.

J is TRBJ1-4 and V is TRBV11-3; possibly TRBD1 for D (5 bases). V lost 1 base, J lost 8 bases, and 14 bases lay in between. There are 15 residues in the CDR3. Germline CDR1 reads SGHNT; CDR2 reads YENEEA. CDR3 protein: CASSLVPGLGEKLFF. The CDR3, as DNA: TGTGCCAGCAGCTTAGTCCCAGGGCTCGGAGAAAAACTGTTTTTT.

The J gene is TRBJ2-7, the V gene TRBV10-3; D may be TRBD1 or TRBD2 (5 bases each). This CDR3 contains 16 residues. Trimming left V 5 bases short and J 0 bases short, with 17 bases between. CDR1 and CDR2 from the germline V gene are ENHRY and SYGVKD. The CDR3 DNA follows: TGTGCCATCAGTTCGACCGGGACCCTGAGCTCCTACGAGCAGTACTTC. It translates to CAISSTGTLSSYEQYF.